These 26 T cell receptor beta chains were sequenced from one sample in a study of blood T cell repertoires in COVID-19. The assay was immunoSEQ multiplex PCR, and TCRdb's table has in-frame clones only and misses some. The sample lists roughly 300,000 clones; almost 85% were seen once. Material for sequencing was peripheral blood. These receptors came from a human donor in a cohort sampled during active COVID-19.

The rearrangement joins TRBV24-1 to TRBJ2-3, with 9 positions matching TRBD1. Germline CDR1 is KGHDR and CDR2 is SFDVKD. J gave up 6 bases and V 5 bases, and 14 bases lay outside the gene matches. The CDR3 is made up of 17 amino acids. The CDR3 sequence is CATSVNTGTGIGDTQYF. CDR3 DNA sequence: TGTGCCACCAGTGTTAACACCGGGACAGGGATAGGGGATACGCAGTATTTT.

The J gene is TRBJ1-1, the V gene TRBV24-1; D possibly corresponds to TRBD1 (6 bases). The CDR3 totals 13 residues. Germline V gene sequence: CDR1 KGHDR, CDR2 SFDVKD. Trimming left V 7 bases short and J 1 base short, with 9 bases between. The CDR3: CATSGQSNTEAFF. CDR3 nucleotides: TGTGCCACCAGCGGACAGTCGAACACTGAAGCTTTCTTT.

This clone was detected ten times or more. This sequence joins TRBV5-6 and TRBJ2-3; D possibly corresponds to TRBD2 (6 bases). This CDR3 is 14 amino acids long. Trimming removed 0 bases from V and 4 bases from J, with 9 bases in between. Germline lookup yields CDR1 SGHDT and CDR2 YYEEEE. CDR3 nucleotide sequence: TGTGCCAGCAGCTTGGGACTAGATGCAGATACGCAGTATTTT. Protein: CASSLGLDADTQYF.

The J gene is TRBJ2-7, the V gene TRBV12-3 or TRBV12-4; D unresolved. Between the trimmed V and J ends, which lost 2 bases and 6 bases, there was a span of 8 bases. CDR3 length: 12 residues. The CDR3, as DNA: TGTGCCAGCAGTTTATTCGGTGGCGAGCAGTACTTC. This gives the protein CASSLFGGEQYF.

To note about this clone: This clone may be a read error of a much larger clone one base away. The chain carries TRBV12-3 or TRBV12-4 and TRBJ2-7; D gene unclear. The CDR3 has 11 residues. The V gene lost 2 bases and the J gene lost 6 bases, with 5 bases spanning the gap. The CDR3 nucleotides are TGTGCCAGCAGTTTAAACGGCGAGCAGTACTTC. It specifies CASSLNGEQYF.

CDR3: CAFPGTKSSYEQYF. The CDR3 region has the DNA TGCGCCTTCCCCGGGACAAAGAGCTCCTACGAGCAGTACTTC. This sequence joins TRBV10-1 and TRBJ2-7, with a tentative D call TRBD1 (6 bases). The ends were cut back, 11 bases at V and 0 bases at J, with 17 bases in the middle. This CDR3 has 14 residues. Germline V CDR1 and CDR2: WNHNN, SYGVQD (reference sequence).

V and J are TRBV24-1 and TRBJ2-6; D might be TRBD1 (6 bases). This CDR3 contains 16 residues. The V end was cut by 3 bases, the J end by 4 bases, with 12 bases between. Per germline, CDR1 KGHDR and CDR2 SFDVKD. CDR3 in amino acids: CATSDTTGQGANVLTF. The CDR3 DNA follows: TGTGCCACCAGTGATACTACAGGGCAAGGGGCCAACGTCCTGACTTTC.

The genes are TRBV2 and TRBJ2-1; the match to TRBD2 covers 13 bases. The trim removed 5 bases at V and 2 bases at J, leaving 0 bases unmatched. CDR3 size: 15 residues. The germline V gene has CDR1 SNHLY and CDR2 FYNNEI. CDR3 DNA sequence: TGTGCCAGCAGTACTAGCGGGGGGGCCTACAATGAGCAGTTCTTC. Amino acid sequence: CASSTSGGAYNEQFF.

The V and J genes are TRBV29-1 and TRBJ1-1, with TRBD1 as a possible D gene (6 bases). The CDR3 is made up of 13 amino acids. V was trimmed by 1 base and J by 4 bases, leaving 10 bases between them. The germline gives CDR1 SQVTM, CDR2 ANQGSEA. The CDR3 bases are TGCAGCGTTGAAGGCGTACAGGGCACTGAAGCTTTCTTT. Its protein product is CSVEGVQGTEAFF. The full variable domain, in which reference TRBV29-1 and TRBJ1-1 provide the parts outside the CDR3, is SAVISQKPSRDICQRGTSLTIQCQVDSQVTMMFWYRQQPGQSLTLIATANQGSEATYESGFVIDKFPISRPNLTFSTLTVSNMSPEDSSIYLCSVEGVQGTEAFFGQGTRLTVV.

This sequence joins TRBV24-1 and TRBJ1-4; D perhaps matches TRBD1 (6 bases). The CDR3 contains 15 residues. V dropped 4 bases and J dropped 4 bases, with 12 bases sitting between them. Germline CDR1 and CDR2: KGHDR and SFDVKD. The CDR3 nucleotides are TGTGCCACCAGTGACCGGACAGTATTTAATGAAAAACTGTTTTTT. Encoded protein: CATSDRTVFNEKLFF.

This sequence joins TRBV19 and TRBJ1-5; 8 bases fit TRBD1. The V gene end was trimmed by 4 bases and the J gene end by 6 bases; junction bases not matched to a gene: 5. The germline V gene encodes CDR1 LNHDA and CDR2 SQIVND (reference sequence). There are 14 residues in the CDR3. The CDR3 protein is CASSRGQALQPQHF. CDR3 nucleotide sequence: TGTGCCAGTAGTAGGGGACAGGCGCTTCAGCCCCAGCATTTT.

The chain is built from TRBV6-1 and TRBJ2-7, with 7 nucleotides matching TRBD2. The ends lost 0 bases at V and 0 bases at J; junction bases unmatched: 2. The CDR3 has 15 amino acids. Germline V gene lookup returns CDR1 MNHNS and CDR2 SASEGT. DNA for the CDR3: TGTGCCAGCAGTGAAGCGGGGGGGAGCTCCTACGAGCAGTACTTC. Translating gives CASSEAGGSSYEQYF.

The V and J genes are TRBV14 and TRBJ1-4, with 9 bases that match TRBD1. CDR1 and CDR2 from the germline V gene are SGHDN and FVKESK. This CDR3 contains 15 residues. Losses at the gene ends were 4 bases for V and 3 bases for J; bases not matched to a gene: 3. Here the CDR3 reads CASSRRQGANEKLFF. DNA of the CDR3: TGTGCCAGCAGCCGCAGACAGGGGGCTAATGAAAAACTGTTTTTT.

The chain combines TRBV19 with TRBJ2-3; perhaps TRBD2 as D (7 bases). The CDR3 is made up of 14 amino acids. V was cut by 7 bases and J by 4 bases, with 15 bases left in between. The germline V gene has CDR1 LNHDA and CDR2 SQIVND (reference sequence). This CDR3 reads CASKYGGAADTQYF. CDR3 DNA sequence: TGTGCCAGTAAATATGGGGGGGCCGCAGATACGCAGTATTTT.

The chain uses TRBV29-1 and TRBJ2-7, with TRBD2 matching over 8 bases. The germline V gene encodes CDR1 SQVTM and CDR2 ANQGSEA. The CDR3 length is 15 residues. Losses at the gene ends were 3 bases for V and 3 bases for J; bases not matched to a gene: 10. The CDR3 nucleotides are TGCAGCGTTGATGAGAGTGGCGGGGGGATCTACGAGCAGTACTTC. Its protein is CSVDESGGGIYEQYF.

The V and J genes are TRBV5-5 and TRBJ2-7; 7 bases agree with TRBD1. Germline V gives CDR1 SGHKS, CDR2 YYEKEE (reference sequence). V lost 2 bases to trimming and J lost 2 bases; unmatched junction nucleotides: 4. This CDR3 contains 14 residues. CDR3 sequence: CASSLTGAAYEQYF. In DNA, the CDR3 is TGTGCCAGCAGCTTAACAGGGGCAGCCTACGAGCAGTACTTC.

This clone is a singleton in its sample. V usage is TRBV7-3 and J usage is TRBJ2-5; D not resolved. V was pared by 0 bases and J by 5 bases, with 7 bases between. This CDR3 is 13 amino acids long. Germline loops: CDR1 SGHTA, CDR2 FQGTGA. This CDR3 is CASSLTSGETQYF. CDR3 in DNA: TGTGCCAGCAGCTTAACGTCCGGGGAGACCCAGTACTTC.

The rearrangement uses TRBV7-9 and TRBJ2-7; D is possibly TRBD1 (5 bases). V lost 5 bases and J lost 6, with 17 bases in between. The CDR3 extends over 14 amino acids. Germline V CDR1 and CDR2: SEHNR, FQNEAQ (reference sequence). The chain's CDR3 is CASSGRAGSGEQYF. The CDR3, as DNA: TGTGCCAGCAGCGGACGCGCAGGGTCTGGCGAGCAGTACTTC.

This rearrangement joins TRBV5-1 to TRBJ2-1; a possible D gene is TRBD1 (5 bases). V lost 1 base and J 0 bases, leaving 11 bases between the germline ends. The length of the CDR3 is 16 residues. Germline values: CDR1 SGHRS, CDR2 YFSETQ. CDR3 in DNA: TGCGCCAGCAGCTTGTCCAGGGTCAACTCCTACAATGAGCAGTTCTTC. Translated, it gives CASSLSRVNSYNEQFF.

The V and J genes are TRBV6-5 and TRBJ1-6; D call uncertain. The germline V gene encodes CDR1 MNHEY and CDR2 SVGAGI. The CDR3 runs 13 residues. The V gene lost 4 bases and the J gene lost 6 bases, with 7 bases spanning the gap. The CDR3 DNA sequence: TGTGCCAGCAGTTGGCAAGTTAATTCACCCCTCCACTTT. Amino acids: CASSWQVNSPLHF.

This sequence joins TRBV27 and TRBJ1-4; 10 bases are a match to TRBD1. The CDR3 runs 14 residues. Losses at the gene ends were 5 bases for V and 4 bases for J; bases not matched to a gene: 1. Germline assignment: CDR1 MNHEY and CDR2 SMNVEV (reference sequence). CDR3 coding DNA: TGTGCCAGCAGTAGGACAGGGGGTAATGAAAAACTGTTTTTT. It yields the protein CASSRTGGNEKLFF.

The J gene is TRBJ2-3, the V gene TRBV5-1; 12 nucleotides align to TRBD2. Germline V CDR1 and CDR2: SGHRS, YFSETQ. V was clipped by 1 base and J by 6 bases; unmatched bases: 0. This CDR3 has 14 residues. The CDR3 region has the DNA TGCGCCAGCAGCTTGACTAGCGGGGGGGATACGCAGTATTTT. The encoded protein is CASSLTSGGDTQYF.

A single count supports this clone. This chain uses TRBV6-6 with TRBJ2-1; the D gene is possibly TRBD1 (6 bases). CDR1 and CDR2 from the germline V gene are MNHNY and SVGAGI (reference sequence). The CDR3 extends over 14 amino acids. Trimming cost V 6 bases and J 4 bases, with 13 bases left between them. CDR3 region: CASSSTGSYNEQFF. The CDR3 region has the DNA TGTGCCAGCAGCTCAACAGGGAGTTACAATGAGCAGTTCTTC.

The chain employs TRBV7-6 and TRBJ2-7; D is possibly TRBD2 (6 bases). The germline V gene encodes CDR1 SGHVS and CDR2 FNYEAQ. The V end lost 4 bases, the J end lost 6 bases, and 22 bases lay between the germline ends. This CDR3 is 16 amino acids long. CDR3 residues: CASSYPTGLYEVEQYF. DNA of the CDR3: TGTGCCAGCAGCTATCCGACGGGACTGTATGAGGTCGAGCAGTACTTC.

V usage is TRBV6-5 and J usage is TRBJ1-1, with no clear D. Germline loops: CDR1 MNHEY, CDR2 SVGAGI. V lost 5 bases to trimming and J lost 1 base, with 8 bases between them. CDR3 size: 13 residues. In DNA form, the CDR3 reads TGTGCCAGCAGTACCACGAGGAACACTGAAGCTTTCTTT. This gives the protein CASSTTRNTEAFF.

The genes are TRBV7-2 and TRBJ1-2; D call uncertain. V was clipped by 5 bases and J by 2 bases, with 15 bases between them. CDR3 length: 15 amino acids. The germline V gene encodes CDR1 SGHTA and CDR2 FQGNSA. DNA of the CDR3: TGTGCCAGCAGCCCTAGTGGCAGCGGAAACTATGGCTACACCTTC. It translates to CASSPSGSGNYGYTF.